This T cell receptor beta chain emerged from a study of regulatory T cells in long-lasting Graves disease. Study information: Graves' patients who were just diagnosed had used antithyroid drugs for under 3 months. Overall study results and limits: The researchers studied only peripheral blood, not thyroid tissue.

Sample time point: newly diagnosed GD, antithyroid drugs for less than 3 months. The TCR library was prepared using RNA isolated from PBMCs. V was clipped by 5 bases and J by 1 base, with 11 bases between them. Per the germline V gene, CDR1 is KGHSH and CDR2 is LQKENI. The CDR3 sequence is 14 residues long. The authors built TCR beta libraries using iRepertoire HTBI primers and Arm-PCR of CDR3 regions. In the authors' methods: In the combined samples, roughly 62 TRBV and 14 to 15 TRBJ segments were identified. TCRdb processed the multiplex PCR reads anew with MiXCR; each CDR3 protein has one entry. The V and J calls were determined by TCRdb, not by the authors. The table shows over 350,000 distinct CDR3 sequences, with less than 15% occurring only once. This clonotype was seen repeatedly, ten times or more. Its specificity is unknown. This sample also appeared in a second study, on T cells in Graves' hyperthyroidism and ophthalmopathy. As that study records: The study left out patients who had uncontrolled infection, other autoimmune disease, pregnancy or lactation.

The chain recombines TRBV18 with TRBJ1-2, with D uncertain. The sequence derives from a woman aged 45-65 years with Graves disease. The sequences come from peripheral blood mononuclear cells (PBMCs), collected at new diagnosis, from a patient treated with antithyroid drugs. CDR3 DNA sequence: TGTGCCAGCTCAATACAGAGAGATAACTATGGCTACACCTTC. Its protein is CASSIQRDNYGYTF.